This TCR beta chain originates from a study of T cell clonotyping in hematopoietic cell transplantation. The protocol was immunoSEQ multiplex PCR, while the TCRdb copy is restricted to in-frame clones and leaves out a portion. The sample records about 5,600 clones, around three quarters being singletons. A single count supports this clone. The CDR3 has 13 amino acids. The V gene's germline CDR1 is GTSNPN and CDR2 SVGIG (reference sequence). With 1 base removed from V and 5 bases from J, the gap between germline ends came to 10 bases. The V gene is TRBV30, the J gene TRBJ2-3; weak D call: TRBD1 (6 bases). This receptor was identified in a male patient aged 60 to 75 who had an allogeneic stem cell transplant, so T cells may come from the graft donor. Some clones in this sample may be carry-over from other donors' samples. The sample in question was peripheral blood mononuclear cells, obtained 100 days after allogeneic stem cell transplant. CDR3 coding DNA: TGTGCCTGGAGTGCAGGGGACCTAGATACGCAGTATTTT. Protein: CAWSAGDLDTQYF.